Reported below is one T cell receptor beta chain. This sample was taken from a study of T cell changes during pregnancy in multiple sclerosis. Libraries were prepared by immunoSEQ multiplex PCR; TCRdb keeps only in-frame clonotypes and omits some of them. The sample carries 30,000 to 45,000 clones, just over 85% recorded once. CDR3 length: 16 residues. Per the germline V gene, CDR1 is MNHEY and CDR2 is SMNVEV (reference sequence). V lost 4 bases to trimming and J lost 8 bases, with 20 bases between them. The chain uses TRBV27 and TRBJ1-4; no reliable D call. The TCR originated in a female donor with multiple sclerosis, enrolled in a pregnancy study. The specimen was CD4+ T cells from peripheral blood mononuclear cells, collected before pregnancy. CDR3 protein: CASSSLSAGWQEKLFF. In DNA, the CDR3 is TGTGCCAGCAGTTCCCTCTCGGCAGGCTGGCAGGAAAAACTGTTTTTT. Filled out from reference TRBV27 and TRBJ1-4, the complete variable domain reads EAQVTQNPRYLITVTGKKLTVTCSQNMNHEYMSWYRQDPGLGLRQIYYSMNVEVTDKGDVPEGYKVSRKEKRNFPLILESPSPNQTSLYFCASSSLSAGWQEKLFFGSGTQLSVL.